A single sample is the source of the 30 T cell receptor beta chains below, sequenced in a study of T cell responses to AZD1222 COVID-19 vaccine. Measured with immunoSEQ multiplex PCR; TCRdb has only the in-frame clones, and not every one. The table shows more than 75,000 clones, with roughly 80% occurring only once. This material consisted of peripheral blood, taken 28 days after the second AZD1222 dose. All receptors come from an adult who received the AZD1222 COVID-19 vaccine.

This clone has just one count. The chain joins TRBV6-2 or TRBV6-3 to TRBJ2-5; D remains unclear. The germline V gene has CDR1 MNHEY and CDR2 SVGEGT. Trimming left V 2 bases short and J 7 bases short, with 11 bases between. The length of the CDR3 is 13 residues. CDR3 nucleotide sequence: TGTGCCAGCAGTTACCGGAGCGATGGGACCCAGTACTTC. Translation: CASSYRSDGTQYF.

The DNA for the CDR3 is TGTGCCGGTGGACAGGAGGCTGGAAACACCATATATTTT. As protein: CAGGQEAGNTIYF. The rearrangement uses TRBV2 and TRBJ1-3, with 7 bases that match TRBD1. Germline V lookup: CDR1 SNHLY, CDR2 FYNNEI. The V gene end was trimmed by 11 bases and the J gene end by 2 bases; junction bases not matched to a gene: 6. The CDR3 has 13 residues. Full variable domain (missing parts from reference TRBV2 and TRBJ1-3): EPEVTQTPSHQVTQMGQEVILRCVPISNHLYFYWYRQILGQKVEFLVSFYNNEISEKSEIFDDQFSVERPDGSNFTLKIRSTKLEDSAMYFCAGGQEAGNTIYFGEGSWLTVV.

The J gene is TRBJ2-1, the V gene TRBV7-2; 8 nucleotides agree with TRBD2. J gave up 0 bases and V 5 bases, and 6 bases lay outside the gene matches. The CDR3 totals 16 residues. Germline lookup yields CDR1 SGHTA and CDR2 FQGNSA. The CDR3 spells CASSLSGASSYNEQFF. The CDR3 DNA sequence: TGTGCCAGCAGCCTTAGCGGGGCTAGCTCCTACAATGAGCAGTTCTTC.

The V and J genes are TRBV5-4 and TRBJ2-1; 8 bases agree with TRBD1. The ends lost 6 bases at V and 8 bases at J; junction bases unmatched: 7. Germline assignment: CDR1 SGHNT and CDR2 YYREEE (reference sequence). The CDR3 loop spans 13 amino acids. CDR3 DNA: TGTGCCAGCAACACGATGACAGGGGATGAGCAGTTCTTC. Protein sequence: CASNTMTGDEQFF.

This chain joins TRBV18 and TRBJ1-5; D gene uncertain. The CDR3 covers 13 residues. V was trimmed by 2 bases and J by 3 bases, leaving 5 bases between them. The V gene's germline CDR1 is KGHSH and CDR2 LQKENI. The CDR3 protein is CASSPGYNQPQHF. The DNA for the CDR3 is TGTGCCAGCTCACCAGGGTACAATCAGCCCCAGCATTTT.

This clone was counted once. J is TRBJ1-1 and V is TRBV7-2, with 10 bases lining up with TRBD1. CDR1 and CDR2 from the germline V gene are SGHTA and FQGNSA. V trimming: 7 bases; J trimming: 1 base; junction bases outside the gene matches: 6. The CDR3 has 15 amino acids. The CDR3 region is CASNSDRGRNTEAFF. DNA for the CDR3: TGTGCCAGCAACTCTGACAGGGGGCGGAACACTGAAGCTTTCTTT.

The chain has TRBV28 and TRBJ2-1; TRBD2 matches 9 bases. V was pared by 3 bases and J by 7 bases, with 4 bases of the junction left unmatched. The CDR3 consists of 14 residues. Per germline, CDR1 MDHEN and CDR2 SYDVKM. As DNA, the CDR3 is TGTGCCAGCAGTTTGATAGCGGGAGTGAATGAGCAGTTCTTC. Translated: CASSLIAGVNEQFF.

The chain has TRBV25-1 and TRBJ2-5; D might be TRBD2 (5 bases). The CDR3 sequence is 14 residues long. Trimming removed 1 base at V and 3 bases at J, with 9 bases between. Germline CDR1 MGHDK, CDR2 SYGVNS. This CDR3 reads CASSEFGVKETQYF. The CDR3 bases are TGTGCCAGCAGTGAATTCGGGGTAAAAGAGACCCAGTACTTC.

This chain connects TRBV7-3 to TRBJ1-6, with D tentatively TRBD1 (5 bases). V was trimmed by 1 base and J by 8 bases, leaving 12 bases between them. This CDR3 spans 15 amino acids. Germline lookup yields CDR1 SGHTA and CDR2 FQGTGA. DNA of the CDR3: TGTGCCAGCAGCTTAAGAGGCAGGGATGATTCACCCCTCCACTTT. Its protein product is CASSLRGRDDSPLHF.

This clone showed up many times. The rearrangement links TRBV4-2 to TRBJ2-7; a weak D match, TRBD2 (6 bases). V was trimmed by 0 bases and J by 3 bases, leaving 12 bases between them. This CDR3 has 15 residues. Germline V lookup: CDR1 LGHNA, CDR2 YNFKEQ. Written as DNA, the CDR3 is TGTGCCAGCAGCCAAGAACCTTGGGGGGACTACGAGCAGTACTTC. It is translated as CASSQEPWGDYEQYF.

This chain links TRBV7-2 with TRBJ1-1, with D uncertain. This CDR3 is built from 14 residues. Germline lookup yields CDR1 SGHTA and CDR2 FQGNSA. The ends were cut back, 4 bases at V and 1 base at J, with 10 bases in the middle. CDR3 in DNA: TGTGCCAGCAGCTCACCTGTTAGGAACACTGAAGCTTTCTTT. It yields the protein CASSSPVRNTEAFF.

V usage is TRBV14 and J usage is TRBJ1-1; no firm D call. This CDR3 contains 13 residues. CDR1 and CDR2 (germline): SGHDN, FVKESK. V was pared by 2 bases and J by 0 bases, with 4 bases between. The CDR3 DNA follows: TGTGCCAGCAGCCAATATTTGAACACTGAAGCTTTCTTT. It yields the protein CASSQYLNTEAFF.

This chain joins TRBV7-2 and TRBJ1-2, with 9 bases that match TRBD1. The germline CDR1 and CDR2 sequences are SGHTA and FQGNSA. The CDR3 is 15 residues long. Trimming at V came to 5 bases and at J to 8 bases, leaving 12 bases not matched to a gene. Here the CDR3 DNA reads TGTGCCAGCAGCGCGAGGACAGGGGATAAGCTGGGCTACACCTTC. This encodes CASSARTGDKLGYTF.

V and J are TRBV28 and TRBJ2-4; D gene uncertain. The V end lost 3 bases, the J end lost 1 base, and 13 bases lay between the germline ends. The germline gives CDR1 MDHEN, CDR2 SYDVKM. This CDR3 contains 16 residues. CDR3 coding DNA: TGTGCCAGCAGTTTCTACTCTGCCAGGGCCAAAAACATTCAGTACTTC. Its protein product is CASSFYSARAKNIQYF.

The chain carries TRBV27 and TRBJ1-5; D remains ambiguous. Germline CDR1 MNHEY, CDR2 SMNVEV (reference sequence). V lost 4 bases, J lost 5 bases, and 12 bases lay in between. The CDR3 has 14 residues. In DNA, the CDR3 is TGTGCCAGCAGTTGGGGTTTCCAAGATCAGCCCCAGCATTTT. Protein: CASSWGFQDQPQHF.

The chain links TRBV29-1 to TRBJ1-4; the D is unclear. Looked up from germline, CDR1 is SQVTM and CDR2 is ANQGSEA. The CDR3 is 14 amino acids. Trimming left V 1 base short and J 5 bases short, with 11 bases between. The CDR3 DNA follows: TGCAGCGTTGAAGGCGGGTCGGCCAATGAAAAACTGTTTTTT. It is translated as CSVEGGSANEKLFF.

V and J are TRBV10-1 and TRBJ1-1, with D possibly TRBD1 on 5 matching bases. The V and J ends lost 7 bases and 1 base respectively, with 7 bases between them. CDR3 length: 12 amino acids. The germline V gene has CDR1 WNHNN and CDR2 SYGVQD (reference sequence). CDR3 protein: CASMDKNTEAFF. For the CDR3, the DNA is TGCGCCAGCATGGACAAGAACACTGAAGCTTTCTTT.

V gene TRBV3-1 (or the pseudogene TRBV3-2) combines with J gene TRBJ1-2; D is unresolved. The CDR3 sequence is 14 residues long. V was clipped by 0 bases and J by 2 bases, with 7 bases between them. Germline CDR1 and CDR2: LGHDT and YNNKEL (reference sequence). CDR3 sequence reads: CASSQDGVNYGYTF. CDR3 DNA sequence: TGTGCCAGCAGCCAAGATGGGGTAAACTATGGCTACACCTTC.

The chain uses TRBV5-1 and TRBJ1-5; a weak D match, TRBD1 (6 bases). Trimming removed 2 bases from V and 4 bases from J, with 10 bases in between. From germline, CDR1 is SGHRS and CDR2 YFSETQ. The CDR3 is made up of 14 amino acids. DNA of the CDR3: TGCGCCAGCAGCTTACAGGGCTTGAATCAGCCCCAGCATTTT. This codes for CASSLQGLNQPQHF. The full variable domain, in which reference TRBV5-1 and TRBJ1-5 provide the parts outside the CDR3, is KAGVTQTPRYLIKTRGQQVTLSCSPISGHRSVSWYQQTPGQGLQFLFEYFSETQRNKGNFPGRFSGRQFSNSRSEMNVSTLELGDSALYLCASSLQGLNQPQHFGDGTRLSIL.

The chain uses TRBV5-1 and TRBJ2-3; unclear D gene. The CDR3 contains 15 residues. Germline V lookup: CDR1 SGHRS, CDR2 YFSETQ. V was clipped by 1 base and J by 2 bases, with 11 bases between them. CDR3 sequence reads: CASSLRTDTTDTQYF. The CDR3 DNA sequence: TGCGCCAGCAGCTTGCGAACGGATACCACAGATACGCAGTATTTT.

This chain links TRBV19 with TRBJ2-2; a weak D match, TRBD2 (6 bases). Germline values: CDR1 LNHDA, CDR2 SQIVND (reference sequence). The CDR3 is 12 amino acids. The V gene lost 9 bases and the J gene lost 6 bases, with 11 bases spanning the gap. CDR3 DNA: TGTGCCAGCGGGAGAGATCCCGGGGAGCTGTTTTTT. Its protein is CASGRDPGELFF.

The chain has TRBV2 and TRBJ1-3, with D maybe TRBD1 (6 bases). V lost 6 bases to trimming and J lost 4 bases, with 10 bases between them. Per the germline V gene, CDR1 is SNHLY and CDR2 is FYNNEI. The CDR3 totals 13 residues. This CDR3 is CASRQGMGNTIYF. CDR3 bases: TGTGCCAGCAGACAGGGTATGGGAAACACCATATATTTT.

This chain joins TRBV7-2 and TRBJ2-2; D remains ambiguous. The CDR3 spans 16 residues. V was pared by 4 bases and J by 8 bases, with 20 bases between. The germline V gene encodes CDR1 SGHTA and CDR2 FQGNSA. CDR3 in amino acids: CASSSPRARGVGELFF. CDR3 DNA sequence: TGTGCCAGCAGCTCCCCAAGGGCCCGCGGTGTAGGGGAGCTGTTTTTT.

The chain joins TRBV3-1 (or the pseudogene TRBV3-2) to TRBJ2-7; D is ambiguous. The V end lost 2 bases, the J end lost 6 bases, and 8 bases lay between the germline ends. This CDR3 spans 12 amino acids. Per germline, CDR1 LGHDT and CDR2 YNNKEL (reference sequence). The CDR3 DNA is TGTGCCAGCAGCCAATCTCGTTTCGAGCAGTACTTC. Its protein is CASSQSRFEQYF.

In its sample, this clone was seen a few times. The chain carries TRBV29-1 and TRBJ2-1, with no clear D. Germline V CDR1 and CDR2: SQVTM, ANQGSEA. The CDR3 is 12 residues long. The CDR3 reads CIVRHSYNEQFF. The CDR3 DNA reads as TGCATCGTGCGCCACTCCTACAATGAGCAGTTCTTC.

The chain is built from TRBV7-9 and TRBJ1-6; D not resolved. V was shortened by 5 bases and J by 5 bases, with 4 bases between the two germline ends. CDR3 length equals 12 residues. The germline gives CDR1 SEHNR, CDR2 FQNEAQ (reference sequence). The CDR3 loop reads CASSRNNSPLHF. CDR3 in DNA: TGTGCCAGCAGCCGTAATAATTCACCCCTCCACTTT.

Here the CDR3 DNA reads TGTGCCAGCAGTTACTCTATACAGGGCATGAACACTGAAGCTTTCTTT. Protein product: CASSYSIQGMNTEAFF. V and J are TRBV6-5 and TRBJ1-1; possible D gene TRBD1, 6 bases. Germline values: CDR1 MNHEY, CDR2 SVGAGI. V was shortened by 0 bases and J by 0 bases, with 11 bases between the two germline ends. The CDR3 sequence is 16 residues long.

The chain uses TRBV5-5 and TRBJ1-3; 8 nucleotides align to TRBD1. The germline CDR1 and CDR2 sequences are SGHKS and YYEKEE (reference sequence). J lost 4 bases, V lost 4 bases, and 13 bases had no gene match. CDR3 length: 17 residues. CDR3 in amino acids: CASSDYRLRTGGNTIYF. The CDR3 nucleotides read TGTGCCAGCAGCGACTACCGTTTAAGGACAGGGGGAAACACCATATATTTT.

V gene TRBV27 combines with J gene TRBJ2-3, with D uncertain. The germline CDR1 and CDR2 sequences are MNHEY and SMNVEV (reference sequence). CDR3 size: 11 residues. V was clipped by 8 bases and J by 2 bases, with 5 bases between them. This CDR3 is CASRYTDTQYF. For the CDR3, the DNA is TGTGCCAGCCGTTACACAGATACGCAGTATTTT.

The chain is built from TRBV27 and TRBJ1-2; possible D gene TRBD1, 6 bases. CDR3 length equals 14 residues. Germline V CDR1 and CDR2: MNHEY, SMNVEV (reference sequence). Trimming left V 3 bases short and J 4 bases short, with 12 bases between. The CDR3: CASSLRRGSYGYTF. DNA of the CDR3: TGTGCCAGCAGTTTGCGAAGGGGGAGCTATGGCTACACCTTC.